The 22 T cell receptor beta chains reported below all come from one sample, sequenced in a study of blood T cell repertoires in COVID-19. The assay was immunoSEQ multiplex PCR, and TCRdb's table has in-frame clones only and misses some. Among about 130,000 clones listed, about four fifths were seen once. Sequenced material: PBMCs or T cells enriched from blood (not recorded which). The receptors come from a man in his fifties who had recovered from COVID-19.

The genes are TRBV3-1 (or the pseudogene TRBV3-2) and TRBJ2-7; 8 bases line up with TRBD1. The V and J ends lost 4 bases and 7 bases, in that order; junction bases with no gene match: 9. This CDR3 region has 14 residues. Germline values: CDR1 LGHDT, CDR2 YNNKEL (reference sequence). The CDR3 loop is CASSLGTGIPEQYF. The CDR3 DNA is TGTGCCAGCAGCCTCGGGACAGGCATTCCAGAGCAGTACTTC.

The table lists this clone with a few counts. In DNA, the CDR3 is TGTGCCAGTAGTATTACGTCATGGCAGTCCCAAGAGACCCAGTACTTC. Its protein is CASSITSWQSQETQYF. V gene TRBV19 combines with J gene TRBJ2-5, with D uncertain. Looked up from germline, CDR1 is LNHDA and CDR2 is SQIVND (reference sequence). There are 16 residues in the CDR3. The V and J ends lost 3 bases and 1 base respectively, with 15 bases between them.

CDR3 residues: CASSSSPKGLDAGELFF. In DNA form, the CDR3 reads TGTGCCAGCAGCAGTAGCCCCAAGGGGTTAGACGCCGGGGAGCTGTTTTTT. The chain recombines TRBV9 with TRBJ2-2, with D possibly being TRBD1 (5 bases). V was clipped by 4 bases and J by 6 bases, with 22 bases between them. The germline V gene encodes CDR1 SGDLS and CDR2 YYNGEE. The CDR3 covers 17 residues.

The chain uses TRBV7-3 and TRBJ2-1; TRBD2 matches at 9 bases. Germline lookup yields CDR1 SGHTA and CDR2 FQGTGA. CDR3 length: 13 amino acids. The V gene end was trimmed by 4 bases and the J gene end by 10 bases; junction bases not matched to a gene: 5. The CDR3 sequence: CASSSALAGEQFF. The CDR3 region has the DNA TGTGCCAGCAGCTCCGCTCTAGCGGGGGAGCAGTTCTTC.

The chain carries TRBV7-6 and TRBJ1-4, with D maybe TRBD1 (5 bases). V was shortened by 4 bases and J by 5 bases, with 11 bases between the two germline ends. The length of the CDR3 is 14 residues. In germline, CDR1 is SGHVS, CDR2 FNYEAQ. The CDR3 loop is CASSWGGRNEKLFF. CDR3 sequence (DNA): TGTGCCAGCAGCTGGGGGGGACGGAATGAAAAACTGTTTTTT.

The J gene is TRBJ1-1, the V gene TRBV27; no firm D call. Germline V lookup: CDR1 MNHEY, CDR2 SMNVEV (reference sequence). The CDR3 has 13 residues. The germline V and J ends were trimmed by 2 bases and 1 base, with 5 bases remaining between them. DNA of the CDR3: TGTGCCAGCAGTTTACGGGAGAACACTGAAGCTTTCTTT. Its protein is CASSLRENTEAFF.

This clone was observed a single time. V gene TRBV6-5 combines with J gene TRBJ2-1, with 10 bases aligning to TRBD2. With V trimmed by 6 bases and J by 5 bases, 7 bases remained unmatched. Germline CDR1 is MNHEY and CDR2 is SVGAGI. The CDR3 consists of 15 residues. CDR3 nucleotides: TGTGCCAGCAGCATAAGCGGGGGGGCCAACAATGAGCAGTTCTTC. It codes for CASSISGGANNEQFF.

The rearrangement links TRBV7-2 to TRBJ2-3, with 7 bases lining up with TRBD2. The ends lost 1 base at V and 6 bases at J; junction bases unmatched: 7. The CDR3 is 15 amino acids. The germline V gene encodes CDR1 SGHTA and CDR2 FQGNSA. CDR3 region: CASSLDRGVIDTQYF. In DNA form, the CDR3 reads TGTGCCAGCAGCTTAGATCGGGGGGTTATCGATACGCAGTATTTT.

The chain combines TRBV5-5 with TRBJ2-5, with 11 bases fitting TRBD1. This CDR3 region has 15 residues. V shed 2 bases, J shed 3 bases, and the junction held 3 bases outside the gene matches. Germline loops: CDR1 SGHKS, CDR2 YYEKEE (reference sequence). For the CDR3, the DNA is TGTGCCAGCAGCTTAGGGGGACAGGGGGAAGAGACCCAGTACTTC. Amino acid sequence: CASSLGGQGEETQYF.

This chain joins TRBV5-1 and TRBJ2-5; possible D gene TRBD2, 5 bases. The germline V and J ends were trimmed by 5 bases and 4 bases, with 18 bases remaining between them. The CDR3 is 15 amino acids. The germline V gene has CDR1 SGHRS and CDR2 YFSETQ. The CDR3 bases are TGCGCCAGCAGTCCTCAGAGGGTGAATGGAGAGACCCAGTACTTC. Residues: CASSPQRVNGETQYF.

The V call is TRBV18, the J call TRBJ1-1; no clear D. V dropped 3 bases and J dropped 4 bases, with 12 bases sitting between them. The CDR3 has 14 residues. Germline lookup yields CDR1 KGHSH and CDR2 LQKENI. The CDR3 region has the DNA TGTGCCAGCTCACCGGCGGATTTGGGCACTGAAGCTTTCTTT. Its translation is CASSPADLGTEAFF.

This clone was picked up a small number of times. The rearrangement uses TRBV6-1 and TRBJ2-3; 8 bases are a match to TRBD2. Germline CDR1 reads MNHNS; CDR2 reads SASEGT. There are 16 residues in the CDR3. Germline trimming cut 0 bases from V and 1 base from J; bases unmatched to any gene: 3. The CDR3 loop reads CASSEAGRGGTDTQYF. In DNA form, the CDR3 reads TGTGCCAGCAGTGAAGCGGGGCGGGGGGGCACAGATACGCAGTATTTT.

V and J are TRBV11-3 and TRBJ2-7, with 7 positions matching TRBD1. Germline assignment: CDR1 SGHNT and CDR2 YENEEA. This CDR3 has 14 amino acids. V lost 5 bases, J lost 2 bases, and 6 bases stayed unmatched. The DNA for the CDR3 is TGTGCCAGCAGCGTATCGGGACAGACCTACGAGCAGTACTTC. It codes for CASSVSGQTYEQYF.

The gene calls are TRBV19 and TRBJ2-3; 8 positions match TRBD1. The CDR3 is made up of 16 amino acids. Germline CDR1 reads LNHDA; CDR2 reads SQIVND (reference sequence). With V trimmed by 4 bases and J by 1 base, 7 bases remained unmatched. The CDR3 DNA follows: TGTGCCAGTAGTAGCAACAGGGGGTTGCGCACAGATACGCAGTATTTT. Amino acid sequence: CASSSNRGLRTDTQYF.

The genes are TRBV3-1 (or the pseudogene TRBV3-2) and TRBJ2-7; perhaps TRBD1 as D (5 bases). This CDR3 has 14 amino acids. Trimming took 4 bases from V and 0 from J, leaving 10 bases between them. CDR1 and CDR2 (germline): LGHDT, YNNKEL (reference sequence). The CDR3 DNA sequence: TGTGCCAGCAGCCGACAGATAAACTCCTACGAGCAGTACTTC. Translating it yields CASSRQINSYEQYF.

V usage is TRBV6-5 and J usage is TRBJ1-2; 10 bases are a match to TRBD1. V shed 10 bases, J shed 5 bases, and the junction held 13 bases outside the gene matches. The CDR3 loop spans 15 amino acids. CDR1 and CDR2 from the germline V gene are MNHEY and SVGAGI. CDR3: CATLRVDRGSYGYTF. For the CDR3, the DNA is TGTGCCACCCTTAGAGTGGACAGGGGGTCATATGGCTACACCTTC.

This clone was seen just once. The chain is built from TRBV19 and TRBJ1-5; 9 nucleotides align to TRBD1. Germline CDR1 LNHDA, CDR2 SQIVND (reference sequence). This CDR3 spans 16 amino acids. Trimming took 3 bases from V and 3 from J; bases not matched to a gene: 6. CDR3 nucleotide sequence: TGTGCCAGTAGTATTCCGGGACAGGGTATCAATCAGCCCCAGCATTTT. This sequence encodes CASSIPGQGINQPQHF. Looking up the rest from reference TRBV19 and TRBJ1-5 gives the full variable domain: DGGITQSPKYLFRKEGQNVTLSCEQNLNHDAMYWYRQDPGQGLRLIYYSQIVNDFQKGDIAEGYSVSREKKESFPLTVTSAQKNPTAFYLCASSIPGQGINQPQHFGDGTRLSIL.

The CDR3 loop reads CARGQYNQPQHF. The CDR3, as DNA: TGTGCCAGAGGACAGTACAATCAGCCCCAGCATTTT. The chain recombines TRBV2 with TRBJ1-5; possible D gene TRBD1, 6 bases. The CDR3 is made up of 12 amino acids. Trimming removed 9 bases from V and 3 bases from J, with 9 bases in between. Germline CDR1 SNHLY, CDR2 FYNNEI.

This clone was observed many times. The chain combines TRBV3-1 (or the pseudogene TRBV3-2) with TRBJ2-7, with 9 bases matching TRBD2. V was clipped by 5 bases and J by 7 bases; unmatched bases: 12. The CDR3 length is 15 residues. Germline assignment: CDR1 LGHDT and CDR2 YNNKEL (reference sequence). The CDR3 DNA is TGTGCCAGCAGCGCAAGCCGTCTAGCGGGGATTGAGCAGTACTTC. Its translation: CASSASRLAGIEQYF.

The chain recombines TRBV19 with TRBJ2-3; 9 bases are shared with TRBD2. Looked up from germline, CDR1 is LNHDA and CDR2 is SQIVND (reference sequence). V shed 5 bases and J 4 bases; nucleotides not matched to a gene: 4. This CDR3 is built from 14 residues. In DNA form, the CDR3 reads TGTGCCAGTAGTGCTAGCGGGGCCCCAGATACGCAGTATTTT. Protein: CASSASGAPDTQYF.

This clone was detected only once. The chain uses TRBV18 and TRBJ1-1, with 8 nucleotides matching TRBD1. Germline V lookup: CDR1 KGHSH, CDR2 LQKENI. CDR3 length: 15 amino acids. V lost 3 bases, J lost 1 base, and 4 bases stayed unmatched. CDR3 sequence reads: CASSPVGQGNTEAFF. The CDR3 bases are TGTGCCAGCTCACCGGTAGGACAGGGGAACACTGAAGCTTTCTTT.

The chain is built from TRBV4-1 and TRBJ1-4; 7 positions match TRBD1. This CDR3 region has 15 residues. Germline V CDR1 and CDR2: MGHRA, YSYEKL. V was pared by 2 bases and J by 8 bases, with 8 bases of the junction left unmatched. The CDR3 loop is CASSQLRQGGEKLFF. In nucleotides, the CDR3 is TGCGCCAGCAGCCAACTAAGACAGGGCGGGGAAAAACTGTTTTTT.